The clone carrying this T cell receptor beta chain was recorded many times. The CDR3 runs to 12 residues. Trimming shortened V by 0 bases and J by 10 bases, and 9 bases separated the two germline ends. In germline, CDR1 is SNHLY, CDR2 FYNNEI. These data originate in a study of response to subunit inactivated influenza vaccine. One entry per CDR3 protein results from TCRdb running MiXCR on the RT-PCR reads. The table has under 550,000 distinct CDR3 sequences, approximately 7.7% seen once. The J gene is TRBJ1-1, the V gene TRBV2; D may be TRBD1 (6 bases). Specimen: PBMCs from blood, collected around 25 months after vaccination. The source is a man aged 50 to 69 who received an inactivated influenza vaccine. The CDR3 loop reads CASSEAGTSAFF. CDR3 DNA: TGTGCCAGCAGTGAAGCCGGGACATCAGCTTTCTTT.